Listed below are T cell receptor beta chains from one sample, sequenced in a study of T cell responses to AZD1222 COVID-19 vaccine. Profiling relied on immunoSEQ multiplex PCR, and the TCRdb table lists in-frame clones only, not all of them. The data show roughly 130,000 clones, with approximately 83% seen just once and under 2% held by the top ten. The sequenced sample was peripheral blood, obtained on day 0 of AZD1222 vaccination. The receptor set was obtained from an adult in good health. The CDR3 runs from the conserved cysteine through the conserved F or W. D genes are given only for firm matches. The listing skips clone size in some rows; elsewhere it reads once, few, many or a size class.

size,J,length,V,D,DNA,CDR3
-,TRBJ2-7,12,TRBV28,TRBD1,TGTGCCAGCAACCGACAGGGCTACGAGCAGTACTTC,CASNRQGYEQYF
-,TRBJ1-1,13,TRBV10-2,-,TGCGCCAGCAGGGCCGGGGTGCGCACTGAAGCTTTCTTT,CASRAGVRTEAFF
-,TRBJ2-5,14,TRBV29-1,-,TGCAGCGTTGATATTTACGGGGCGGGGGAGACCCAGTACTTC,CSVDIYGAGETQYF
few,TRBJ1-2,15,TRBV30,TRBD1,TGTGCCTTTAGAGAGCCCGGGACAGGACCCTATGGCTACACCTTC,CAFREPGTGPYGYTF
-,TRBJ2-3,14,TRBV24-1,-,TGTGCCACCAGGGCCCAGGGTGGCACAGATACGCAGTATTTT,CATRAQGGTDTQYF
-,TRBJ2-7,13,TRBV4-1,-,TGCGCCAGCAGCCAAGATAATAACTACGAGCAGTACTTC,CASSQDNNYEQYF
-,TRBJ1-6,16,TRBV25-1,-,TGTGCCAGCAGTGCACCACAGGGTTCTTCGAATTCACCCCTCCACTTT,CASSAPQGSSNSPLHF
-,TRBJ2-2,13,TRBV5-1,-,TGCGCCAGCAGCTTGATTTGGGCCGGGGAGCTGTTTTTT,CASSLIWAGELFF
-,TRBJ1-1,13,TRBV10-2,-,TGCGCCAGCACTGGACTGACGAACACTGAAGCTTTCTTT,CASTGLTNTEAFF
-,TRBJ2-1,14,TRBV5-6,TRBD2,TGTGCCAGCAGCAGGGCTAGCGGGCGACGTGAGCAGTTCTTC,CASSRASGRREQFF
-,TRBJ2-3,14,TRBV3-1/TRBV3-2,-,TGTGCCAGCAGCCTTCGACTGAGCACAGATACGCAGTATTTT,CASSLRLSTDTQYF
-,TRBJ1-4,16,TRBV28,-,TGTGCCAGCAGTTTGTCTGGTGGGGCAACTAATGAAAAACTGTTTTTT,CASSLSGGATNEKLFF
-,TRBJ1-1,14,TRBV29-1,-,TGCAGCGTCCCGGACCGGACCAAAAGGACTGAAGCTTTCTTT,CSVPDRTKRTEAFF
-,TRBJ1-1,11,TRBV2,-,TGTGCCAGCAGTGAGCTCACTGAAGCTTTCTTT,CASSELTEAFF
once,TRBJ2-3,15,TRBV27,TRBD2,TGTGCCAGCAGTTTCCGCGGGACTATACAGGATACGCAGTATTTT,CASSFRGTIQDTQYF
-,TRBJ1-1,14,TRBV10-1,-,TGCGCCAGCAGACTAAGTTTAGACAGTCCCGAAGCTTTCTTT,CASRLSLDSPEAFF
-,TRBJ2-1,16,TRBV12-5,TRBD2,TGTGCTAGTGGTTTGGTTCTGGGACTAGATTCCCGTGAGCAGTTCTTC,CASGLVLGLDSREQFF
-,TRBJ1-1,14,TRBV7-8,TRBD1,TGTGCCAGCAGCTCGCAGGGACAGGTGACTGAAGCTTTCTTT,CASSSQGQVTEAFF
-,TRBJ2-7,15,TRBV29-1,-,TGCAGCGTTGGGGGTGGGTTGGCGGACGGAGGCGAGCAGTACTTC,CSVGGGLADGGEQYF
-,TRBJ1-2,16,TRBV4-3,TRBD1,TGCGCCAGCAGCCAAGATGTGACCGACAGGGGGGGCGGCTACACCTTC,CASSQDVTDRGGGYTF
-,TRBJ1-4,14,TRBV5-4,-,TGTGCCAGCAGTCACGGACATGAAGGTGAAAAACTGTTTTTT,CASSHGHEGEKLFF
-,TRBJ1-2,14,TRBV27,-,TGTGCCAGCAGTTTGGTGGACGGCTCCTATGGCTACACCTTC,CASSLVDGSYGYTF
once,TRBJ1-4,18,TRBV5-1,TRBD1,TGCGCCAGCAGCGTCAGGGACAGGAAGGAATTGGCTAATGAAAAACTGTTTTTT,CASSVRDRKELANEKLFF
-,TRBJ1-3,14,TRBV18,-,TGTGCCAGCCGTAGTGCCGGGGGCGGAAACACCATATATTTT,CASRSAGGGNTIYF
-,TRBJ1-6,15,TRBV7-2,TRBD1,TGTGCCAGCAGCTTATCGGGACAGCTTAATTCACCCCTCCACTTT,CASSLSGQLNSPLHF
-,TRBJ1-5,14,TRBV2,-,TGTGCCAGCAGTTTGGGTCGGAGCAATCAGCCCCAGCATTTT,CASSLGRSNQPQHF
-,TRBJ1-1,18,TRBV18,TRBD1,TGTGCCAGCTCACTAAGTAGTCTGACAGGGGGCGTGAACACTGAAGCTTTCTTT,CASSLSSLTGGVNTEAFF
-,TRBJ2-1,15,TRBV29-1,TRBD2,TGCAGCGTCGGACGACTAGCGGGGGTGTTGAATGAGCAGTTCTTC,CSVGRLAGVLNEQFF
-,TRBJ2-5,16,TRBV7-7,TRBD2,TGTGCTAGCAGCTTAGCGGGACTAGCGGGAGGAGAGACCCAGTACTTC,CASSLAGLAGGETQYF
-,TRBJ1-6,14,TRBV5-1,-,TGCGCCAGCCAATCAGACAGTTCCCGTTCACCCCTCCACTTT,CASQSDSSRSPLHF
-,TRBJ1-1,14,TRBV27,-,TGTGCCAGCAGTCCGGGACGTCGTTGGGCTGAAGCTTTCTTT,CASSPGRRWAEAFF
once,TRBJ1-5,12,TRBV11-2,-,TGTGCCAGCAGCTTAATGGACGAGCCCCAGCATTTT,CASSLMDEPQHF
-,TRBJ1-2,12,TRBV6-5,-,TGTGCCAGCAGTTTTATTGGGGCGGGCTACACCTTC,CASSFIGAGYTF
once,TRBJ2-1,12,TRBV2,-,TGTGCCAGCAGTGAAGCGCCCCTCGTGCAGTTCTTC,CASSEAPLVQFF
-,TRBJ1-2,12,TRBV18,-,TGTGCCAGCTCACCAACCAGGGACGGCTACACCTTC,CASSPTRDGYTF
-,TRBJ2-1,14,TRBV28,-,TGTGCCAGCAGTTTCAGGGTGACCTACAATGAGCAGTTCTTC,CASSFRVTYNEQFF
-,TRBJ1-2,13,TRBV24-1,-,TGTGCCACCAGTGATTTGCCCAGGGGCGGCTACACCTTC,CATSDLPRGGYTF
-,TRBJ1-2,14,TRBV24-1,TRBD1,TGTGCCACCAGTGACCCGACAGGGGGCCTCGGCTACACCTTC,CATSDPTGGLGYTF
-,TRBJ1-5,15,TRBV9,-,TGTGCCAGCAGCGTAGAAGGGTATAGCAATCAGCCCCAGCATTTT,CASSVEGYSNQPQHF
-,TRBJ1-4,15,TRBV27,-,TGTGCCAGCAGTTTAATGGTGGGTTCTAGCGAAAAACTGTTTTTT,CASSLMVGSSEKLFF
-,TRBJ1-1,13,TRBV14,-,TGTGCCAGCAGACTCCAAGGCGGCACTGAAGCTTTCTTT,CASRLQGGTEAFF
-,TRBJ1-1,12,TRBV29-1,TRBD1,TGCAGCGTCAGGGGGTTTAGTACTGAAGCTTTCTTT,CSVRGFSTEAFF
-,TRBJ2-2,15,TRBV25-1,-,TGTGCCAGCAGTGACTTTACGGCGAACACCGGGGAGCTGTTTTTT,CASSDFTANTGELFF
-,TRBJ2-7,10,TRBV6-2/TRBV6-3,-,TGTGCCAGCAGTAACTACGAGCAGTACTTC,CASSNYEQYF
few,TRBJ2-7,14,TRBV30,-,TGTGCCTGGAAAGACATTCGTCCCTCCTACGAGCAGTACTTC,CAWKDIRPSYEQYF
-,TRBJ1-1,16,TRBV4-1,-,TGCGCCAGCAGCCAAGAACCAGGCCGTATGAACACTGAAGCTTTCTTT,CASSQEPGRMNTEAFF
-,TRBJ2-7,15,TRBV7-7,-,TGTGCCAGCAGCTTAGGTCCAGGGACTTCCTACGAGCAGTACTTC,CASSLGPGTSYEQYF
few,TRBJ1-2,13,TRBV29-1,-,TGCAGCGTTGTAAGGGACGGTGGCTATGGCTACACCTTC,CSVVRDGGYGYTF
-,TRBJ1-4,16,TRBV11-3,TRBD1,TGTGCCAGCAGCTTGGGTCCGGGACAGGGCATCGAAAAACTGTTTTTT,CASSLGPGQGIEKLFF
-,TRBJ2-2,16,TRBV18,TRBD2,TGTGCCAGCTCATCCTTAGCGGGAGGAAGAACCGGGGAGCTGTTTTTT,CASSSLAGGRTGELFF
-,TRBJ2-1,17,TRBV15,TRBD2,TGTGCCACCAGCGGCCGACAGGGGACTAGCGGGATTAATGAGCAGTTCTTC,CATSGRQGTSGINEQFF
-,TRBJ1-2,14,TRBV2,-,TGTGCCAGCAGGCCCGAACCCGGTGGCTATGGCTACACCTTC,CASRPEPGGYGYTF
-,TRBJ2-1,13,TRBV9,-,TGTGCCAGCAGCGAACGTCACAGGAATGAGCAGTTCTTC,CASSERHRNEQFF
-,TRBJ2-7,13,TRBV5-4,TRBD1,TGTGCCAGCAGCGGGGACAGGGGGAACGAGCAGTACTTC,CASSGDRGNEQYF
-,TRBJ1-2,13,TRBV5-4,-,TGTGCCAGCAGCCGAAGCCAGGGTTATGGCTACACCTTC,CASSRSQGYGYTF
-,TRBJ1-2,17,TRBV14,-,TGTGCCAGCAGCCAAGACCCCACCCGAGTAGCTAACTATGGCTACACCTTC,CASSQDPTRVANYGYTF
-,TRBJ2-4,11,TRBV6-5,-,TGTGCCAGCAGTTACGGGCGTGATCAGTACTTC,CASSYGRDQYF
-,TRBJ1-2,13,TRBV23-1,-,TGCGCCAGCAGTCAGTCGACAGCCTGGGGCTACACCTTC,CASSQSTAWGYTF
few,TRBJ2-7,15,TRBV9,TRBD2,TGTGCCAGCAGCCCCCGGGGGGGGATGAACTACGAGCAGTACTTC,CASSPRGGMNYEQYF
-,TRBJ1-2,13,TRBV7-9,-,TGTGCCAGCAGCTTAATGCCACTCACGGCGGACACCTTC,CASSLMPLTADTF